Listed below are T cell receptor beta chains from one sample, sequenced in a study of identifying expanded T cells in peripheral blood. The repertoire was sequenced with immunoSEQ multiplex PCR; TCRdb's copy has only in-frame clones and lacks some. The sample holds just under 65,000 clones, about 87% seen once. The sequencing input was blood. These receptors all stem from a person aged 18 to 75 in good health. The CDR3 runs from the conserved cysteine through the conserved F or W. D genes are given only for firm matches. Clone size appears in some rows only: once, few, many, or a class for an expanded clone.

cdr3_length: 16
clone_size: .
v_call: TRBV7-9
d_call: TRBD1
j_call: TRBJ2-7
cdr3_nt: TGTGCCAGCAGCTTAGACTCGGGACAGGGGTCCTACGAGCAGTACTTC
cdr3_aa: CASSLDSGQGSYEQYF

cdr3_length: 13
clone_size: once
v_call: TRBV2
d_call: .
j_call: TRBJ2-1
cdr3_nt: TGTGCCAGCAGTGCTGGGACGGACAATGAGCAGTTCTTC
cdr3_aa: CASSAGTDNEQFF

cdr3_length: 17
clone_size: .
v_call: TRBV5-1
d_call: TRBD1
j_call: TRBJ2-3
cdr3_nt: TGCGCCAGCAGCGGAGGTCGAGGGGGCCACCACACAGATACGCAGTATTTT
cdr3_aa: CASSGGRGGHHTDTQYF

cdr3_length: 12
clone_size: .
v_call: TRBV5-4
d_call: .
j_call: TRBJ2-2
cdr3_nt: TGTGCCAGCAGCGTCGGGACCGGGGAGCTGTTTTTT
cdr3_aa: CASSVGTGELFF

cdr3_length: 11
clone_size: .
v_call: TRBV6-6
d_call: .
j_call: TRBJ2-7
cdr3_nt: TGTGCCAGCGGGGAAGTCTCCGAGCAGTACTTC
cdr3_aa: CASGEVSEQYF

cdr3_length: 14
clone_size: .
v_call: TRBV7-9
d_call: .
j_call: TRBJ2-7
cdr3_nt: TGTGCCAGCAGCTTAGTCGAAAACCCCTACGAGCAGTACTTC
cdr3_aa: CASSLVENPYEQYF

cdr3_length: 15
clone_size: .
v_call: TRBV4-2
d_call: .
j_call: TRBJ1-6
cdr3_nt: TGTGCCAGCAGCCCTCCCTCCGGACAGAATTCACCCCTCCACTTT
cdr3_aa: CASSPPSGQNSPLHF

cdr3_length: 16
clone_size: .
v_call: TRBV6-1
d_call: TRBD1
j_call: TRBJ2-5
cdr3_nt: TGTGCCAGCAGTGAATGGCCCGGGACAGGTGGGGAGACCCAGTACTTC
cdr3_aa: CASSEWPGTGGETQYF

cdr3_length: 13
clone_size: .
v_call: TRBV5-1
d_call: TRBD2
j_call: TRBJ2-7
cdr3_nt: TGCGCCAGCAGCTTTAGCGGGTCCTACGAGCAGTACTTC
cdr3_aa: CASSFSGSYEQYF

cdr3_length: 15
clone_size: once
v_call: TRBV7-7
d_call: TRBD2
j_call: TRBJ2-2
cdr3_nt: TGTGCCAGCAGCCTAGGACTAGCAGGCACCGGGGAGCTGTTTTTT
cdr3_aa: CASSLGLAGTGELFF

cdr3_length: 14
clone_size: once
v_call: TRBV5-1
d_call: TRBD1
j_call: TRBJ1-1
cdr3_nt: TGCGCCAGCACCCCCGGGACAGGGAACACTGAAGCTTTCTTT
cdr3_aa: CASTPGTGNTEAFF

cdr3_length: 14
clone_size: .
v_call: TRBV7-9
d_call: .
j_call: TRBJ2-7
cdr3_nt: TGTGCCAGCAGCCCACCTAGGGGCCAATACGAGCAGTACTTC
cdr3_aa: CASSPPRGQYEQYF

cdr3_length: 12
clone_size: .
v_call: TRBV10-3
d_call: .
j_call: TRBJ2-7
cdr3_nt: TGTGCCATCAGTGGGGGAAAGAACGAGCAGTACTTC
cdr3_aa: CAISGGKNEQYF

cdr3_length: 16
clone_size: once
v_call: TRBV6-5
d_call: .
j_call: TRBJ2-6
cdr3_nt: TGTGCCAGCAGTTACACTCGACAGGACTGGGCCAACGTCCTGACTTTC
cdr3_aa: CASSYTRQDWANVLTF

cdr3_length: 15
clone_size: .
v_call: TRBV18
d_call: .
j_call: TRBJ2-3
cdr3_nt: TGTGCCAGCTCACCACCGAACAGGGCCACAGATACGCAGTATTTT
cdr3_aa: CASSPPNRATDTQYF

cdr3_length: 15
clone_size: .
v_call: TRBV27
d_call: .
j_call: TRBJ2-2
cdr3_nt: TGTGCCAGCCAAGTCGGTAACGGGTACACCGGGGAGCTGTTTTTT
cdr3_aa: CASQVGNGYTGELFF

cdr3_length: 14
clone_size: few
v_call: TRBV6-1
d_call: .
j_call: TRBJ1-5
cdr3_nt: TGTGCCAGCAGTGGTCAGGGAGGAAATCAGCCCCAGCATTTT
cdr3_aa: CASSGQGGNQPQHF

cdr3_length: 11
clone_size: .
v_call: TRBV7-9
d_call: .
j_call: TRBJ2-5
cdr3_nt: TGTGCCAGCAGCTTCGACGAGACCCAGTACTTC
cdr3_aa: CASSFDETQYF

cdr3_length: 14
clone_size: .
v_call: TRBV15
d_call: TRBD1
j_call: TRBJ2-7
cdr3_nt: TGTGCCACCAGCAGTGGGACAGGGACCTACGAGCAGTACTTC
cdr3_aa: CATSSGTGTYEQYF

cdr3_length: 13
clone_size: .
v_call: TRBV5-5
d_call: TRBD2
j_call: TRBJ2-7
cdr3_nt: TGTGCCAGCAGCTTAGGCGGGGGGTACGAGCAGTACTTC
cdr3_aa: CASSLGGGYEQYF

cdr3_length: 14
clone_size: .
v_call: TRBV5-1
d_call: TRBD2
j_call: TRBJ2-7
cdr3_nt: TGCGCCAGCAGCTTAAGAGCGGGAGGTAACGAGCAGTACTTC
cdr3_aa: CASSLRAGGNEQYF

cdr3_length: 14
clone_size: .
v_call: TRBV7-3
d_call: .
j_call: TRBJ2-1
cdr3_nt: TGTGCCAGCAGCTTAGGGTCTAGCTACAATGAGCAGTTCTTC
cdr3_aa: CASSLGSSYNEQFF

cdr3_length: 16
clone_size: .
v_call: TRBV27
d_call: .
j_call: TRBJ1-5
cdr3_nt: TGTGCCAGCAGCCCCTGGGAGGGCCGAAGCAATCAGCCCCAGCATTTT
cdr3_aa: CASSPWEGRSNQPQHF

cdr3_length: 18
clone_size: once
v_call: TRBV4-1
d_call: TRBD1
j_call: TRBJ1-5
cdr3_nt: TGCGCCAGCAGCCAAGATCCCAGGGGGCATGGTAGCAATCAGCCCCAGCATTTT
cdr3_aa: CASSQDPRGHGSNQPQHF

cdr3_length: 18
clone_size: .
v_call: TRBV9
d_call: TRBD1
j_call: TRBJ2-6
cdr3_nt: TGTGCCAGCAGCGTAGCTCCCCGACAGGGCTCTGGGGCCAACGTCCTGACTTTC
cdr3_aa: CASSVAPRQGSGANVLTF

cdr3_length: 13
clone_size: .
v_call: TRBV30
d_call: .
j_call: TRBJ2-1
cdr3_nt: TGTGCCTGGACGGCGGGGATCTACAATGAGCAGTTCTTC
cdr3_aa: CAWTAGIYNEQFF

cdr3_length: 17
clone_size: .
v_call: TRBV2
d_call: TRBD1
j_call: TRBJ1-1
cdr3_nt: TGTGCCAGCAGTTCACCGAGAGGACAGGGGGCGAGGACTGAAGCTTTCTTT
cdr3_aa: CASSSPRGQGARTEAFF

cdr3_length: 14
clone_size: .
v_call: TRBV6-5
d_call: TRBD1
j_call: TRBJ1-5
cdr3_nt: TGTGCCAGCAGCCGACAGGGGGGCAATCAGCCCCAGCATTTT
cdr3_aa: CASSRQGGNQPQHF

cdr3_length: 15
clone_size: .
v_call: TRBV5-4
d_call: .
j_call: TRBJ2-1
cdr3_nt: TGTGCCAGCAGCCCGGGACGAGACGCCTACAATGAGCAGTTCTTC
cdr3_aa: CASSPGRDAYNEQFF

cdr3_length: 14
clone_size: .
v_call: TRBV19
d_call: TRBD1
j_call: TRBJ2-7
cdr3_nt: TGTGCCAGTAGTATGGGGACAGGGGGCTACGAGCAGTACTTC
cdr3_aa: CASSMGTGGYEQYF

cdr3_length: 14
clone_size: .
v_call: TRBV7-2
d_call: .
j_call: TRBJ1-5
cdr3_nt: TGTGCCAGCAGCTTACGGGGTTACAATCAGCCCCAGCATTTT
cdr3_aa: CASSLRGYNQPQHF

cdr3_length: 14
clone_size: once
v_call: TRBV14
d_call: .
j_call: TRBJ2-7
cdr3_nt: TGTGCCAGCAGCCAAGCTCGGGGACGAAAAGAGCAGTACTTC
cdr3_aa: CASSQARGRKEQYF

cdr3_length: 13
clone_size: .
v_call: TRBV7-8
d_call: .
j_call: TRBJ2-5
cdr3_nt: TGTGCCAGCAGCTTAGCCACACAAGAGACCCAGTACTTC
cdr3_aa: CASSLATQETQYF

cdr3_length: 15
clone_size: few
v_call: TRBV6-4
d_call: .
j_call: TRBJ2-7
cdr3_nt: TGTGCCAGCAGTGAAGGGACGGGAAGCTCCTACGAGCAGTACTTC
cdr3_aa: CASSEGTGSSYEQYF

cdr3_length: 14
clone_size: .
v_call: TRBV7-9
d_call: .
j_call: TRBJ1-3
cdr3_nt: TGTGCCAGCAGCTTCTCGAGCTCTGGAAACACCATATATTTT
cdr3_aa: CASSFSSSGNTIYF

cdr3_length: 13
clone_size: .
v_call: TRBV19
d_call: .
j_call: TRBJ1-2
cdr3_nt: TGTGCCAGTAGTATCGACAGAGTCTATGGCTACACCTTC
cdr3_aa: CASSIDRVYGYTF

cdr3_length: 16
clone_size: .
v_call: TRBV7-8
d_call: TRBD1
j_call: TRBJ2-3
cdr3_nt: TGTGCCAGCAGCCCGTACAGGGGCTCTAGCACAGATACGCAGTATTTT
cdr3_aa: CASSPYRGSSTDTQYF

cdr3_length: 15
clone_size: .
v_call: TRBV5-4
d_call: TRBD1
j_call: TRBJ2-7
cdr3_nt: TGTGCCAGCAGCTTCTCCGGCAGGGGGCTTAACGAGCAGTACTTC
cdr3_aa: CASSFSGRGLNEQYF

cdr3_length: 14
clone_size: .
v_call: TRBV7-9
d_call: TRBD2
j_call: TRBJ2-7
cdr3_nt: TGTGCCAGCAGTCCGACGCGGGAGAGGTCCGAGCAGTACTTC
cdr3_aa: CASSPTRERSEQYF

cdr3_length: 15
clone_size: .
v_call: TRBV19
d_call: TRBD1
j_call: TRBJ1-1
cdr3_nt: TGTGCCAGTACCCCCCAGCGACAGGGAAACACTGAAGCTTTCTTT
cdr3_aa: CASTPQRQGNTEAFF

cdr3_length: 14
clone_size: .
v_call: TRBV6-4
d_call: TRBD1
j_call: TRBJ2-2
cdr3_nt: TGTGCCAGCAGTGACCGACAGGGGACCGGGGAGCTGTTTTTT
cdr3_aa: CASSDRQGTGELFF

cdr3_length: 15
clone_size: once
v_call: TRBV7-8
d_call: .
j_call: TRBJ2-4
cdr3_nt: TGTGCCAGCAGCTTAGGGCGTTTCGAGGCTCACATTCAGTACTTC
cdr3_aa: CASSLGRFEAHIQYF

cdr3_length: 13
clone_size: .
v_call: TRBV19
d_call: .
j_call: TRBJ1-5
cdr3_nt: TGTGCCAGTACGGGGGCCCGTGGACAGCCCCAGCATTTT
cdr3_aa: CASTGARGQPQHF

cdr3_length: 11
clone_size: .
v_call: TRBV20-1
d_call: TRBD2
j_call: TRBJ2-5
cdr3_nt: TGCAGTGCTACGGGGGGGGAGACCCAGTACTTC
cdr3_aa: CSATGGETQYF

cdr3_length: 13
clone_size: few
v_call: TRBV27
d_call: .
j_call: TRBJ1-5
cdr3_nt: TGTGCCAGCAGTCTGGGCCCTGGTTCGCCCCAGCATTTT
cdr3_aa: CASSLGPGSPQHF

cdr3_length: 15
clone_size: .
v_call: TRBV4-2
d_call: TRBD1
j_call: TRBJ1-3
cdr3_nt: TGTGCCAGCAGCCAAGGACAGGGGGCTGGAAACACCATATATTTT
cdr3_aa: CASSQGQGAGNTIYF